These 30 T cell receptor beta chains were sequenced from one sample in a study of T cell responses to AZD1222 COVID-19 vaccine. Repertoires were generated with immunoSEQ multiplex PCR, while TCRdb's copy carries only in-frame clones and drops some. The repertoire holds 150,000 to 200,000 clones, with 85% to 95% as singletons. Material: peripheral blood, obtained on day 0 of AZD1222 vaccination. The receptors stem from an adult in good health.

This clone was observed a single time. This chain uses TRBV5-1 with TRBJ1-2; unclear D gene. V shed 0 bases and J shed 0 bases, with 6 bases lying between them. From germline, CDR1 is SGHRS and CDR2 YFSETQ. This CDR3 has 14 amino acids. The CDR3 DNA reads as TGCGCCAGCAGCTTGGGATCAGCTAACTATGGCTACACCTTC. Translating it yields CASSLGSANYGYTF.

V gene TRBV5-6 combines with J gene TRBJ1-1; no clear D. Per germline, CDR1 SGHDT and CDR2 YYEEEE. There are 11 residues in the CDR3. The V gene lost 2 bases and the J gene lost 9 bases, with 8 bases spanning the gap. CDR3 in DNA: TGTGCCAGCAGCTTAAAAACGCAAGCTTTCTTT. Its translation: CASSLKTQAFF.

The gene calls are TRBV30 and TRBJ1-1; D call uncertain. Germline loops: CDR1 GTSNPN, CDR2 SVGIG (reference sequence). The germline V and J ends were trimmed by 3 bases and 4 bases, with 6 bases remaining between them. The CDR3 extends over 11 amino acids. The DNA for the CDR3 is TGTGCCTGGAGAAATCCCACTGAAGCTTTCTTT. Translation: CAWRNPTEAFF.

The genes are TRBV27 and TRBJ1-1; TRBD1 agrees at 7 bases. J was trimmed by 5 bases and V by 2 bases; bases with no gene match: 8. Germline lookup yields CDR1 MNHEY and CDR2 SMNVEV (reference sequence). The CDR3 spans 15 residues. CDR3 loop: CASSLDAGGGTEAFF. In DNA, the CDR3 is TGTGCCAGCAGTTTAGATGCAGGGGGGGGGACTGAAGCTTTCTTT.

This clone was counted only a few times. The DNA for the CDR3 is TGCGCCAGCAGCTTGTCGAGGGGGCCCGGGGAGCTGTTTTTT. The encoded protein is CASSLSRGPGELFF. The chain couples TRBV5-1 to TRBJ2-2; 7 positions agree with TRBD1. Germline V gives CDR1 SGHRS, CDR2 YFSETQ. CDR3 length: 14 amino acids. V lost 1 base and J lost 6; bases outside the gene matches: 3.

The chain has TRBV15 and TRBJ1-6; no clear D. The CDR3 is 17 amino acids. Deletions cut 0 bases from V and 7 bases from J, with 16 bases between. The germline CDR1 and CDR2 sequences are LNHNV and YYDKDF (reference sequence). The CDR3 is CATSRDIGSLGNSPLHF. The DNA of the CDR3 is TGTGCCACCAGCAGAGATATCGGTTCCCTAGGGAATTCACCCCTCCACTTT.

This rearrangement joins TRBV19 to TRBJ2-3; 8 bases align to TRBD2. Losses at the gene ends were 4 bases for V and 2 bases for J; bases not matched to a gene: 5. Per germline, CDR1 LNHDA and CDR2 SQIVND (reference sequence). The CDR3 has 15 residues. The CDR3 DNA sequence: TGTGCCAGTAGTAGAGATAGCGGGAACACAGATACGCAGTATTTT. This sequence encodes CASSRDSGNTDTQYF.

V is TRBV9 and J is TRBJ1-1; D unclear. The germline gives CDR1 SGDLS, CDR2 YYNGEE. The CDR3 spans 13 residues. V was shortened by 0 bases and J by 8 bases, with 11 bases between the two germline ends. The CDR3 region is CASSVVPGIEAFF. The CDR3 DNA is TGTGCCAGCAGCGTAGTACCGGGGATAGAAGCTTTCTTT. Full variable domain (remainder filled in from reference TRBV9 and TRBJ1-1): DSGVTQTPKHLITATGQRVTLRCSPRSGDLSVYWYQQSLDQGLQFLIQYYNGEERAKGNILERFSAQQFPDLHSELNLSSLELGDSALYFCASSVVPGIEAFFGQGTRLTVV.

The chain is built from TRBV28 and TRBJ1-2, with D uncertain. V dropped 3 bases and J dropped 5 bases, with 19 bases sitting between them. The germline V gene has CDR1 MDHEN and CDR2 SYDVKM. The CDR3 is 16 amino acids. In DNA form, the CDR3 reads TGTGCCAGCAGTTTGGTACAAACCCCCTCTGCTTATGGCTACACCTTC. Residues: CASSLVQTPSAYGYTF.

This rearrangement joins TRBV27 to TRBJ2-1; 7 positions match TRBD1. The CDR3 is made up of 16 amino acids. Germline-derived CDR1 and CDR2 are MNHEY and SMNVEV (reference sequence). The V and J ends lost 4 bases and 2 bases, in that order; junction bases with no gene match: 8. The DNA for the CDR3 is TGTGCCAGCAGTTCACTAGAGGGACAGCCCTACAATGAGCAGTTCTTC. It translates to CASSSLEGQPYNEQFF.

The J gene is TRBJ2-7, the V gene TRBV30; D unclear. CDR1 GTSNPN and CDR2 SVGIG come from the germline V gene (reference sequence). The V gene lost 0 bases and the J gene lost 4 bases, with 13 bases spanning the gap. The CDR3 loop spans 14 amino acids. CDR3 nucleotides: TGTGCCTGGAGTGTATCTGGACGGTTATACGAGCAGTACTTC. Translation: CAWSVSGRLYEQYF.

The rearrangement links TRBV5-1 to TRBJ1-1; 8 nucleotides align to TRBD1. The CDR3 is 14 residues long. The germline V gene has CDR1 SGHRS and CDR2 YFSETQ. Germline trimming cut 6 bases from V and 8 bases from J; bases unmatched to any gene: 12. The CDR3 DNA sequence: TGCGCCAGCAACCCCCAGGGGGCGCGGGAGGAAGCTTTCTTT. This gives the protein CASNPQGAREEAFF.

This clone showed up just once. The CDR3 spells CASSTRQEGGQVRQFF. The CDR3 nucleotides read TGTGCCAGCAGCACTCGACAGGAAGGGGGTCAGGTTAGGCAGTTCTTC. V gene TRBV27 combines with J gene TRBJ2-1; maybe TRBD1 (6 bases). The CDR3 has 16 amino acids. Germline CDR1 MNHEY, CDR2 SMNVEV (reference sequence). V lost 6 bases, J lost 12 bases, and 27 bases lay in between.

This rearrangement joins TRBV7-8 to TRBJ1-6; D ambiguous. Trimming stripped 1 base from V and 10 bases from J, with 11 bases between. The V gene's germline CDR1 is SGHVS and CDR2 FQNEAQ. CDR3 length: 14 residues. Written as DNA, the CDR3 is TGTGCCAGCAGCTTAGATAAGGTGGTATCACCCCTCCACTTT. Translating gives CASSLDKVVSPLHF.

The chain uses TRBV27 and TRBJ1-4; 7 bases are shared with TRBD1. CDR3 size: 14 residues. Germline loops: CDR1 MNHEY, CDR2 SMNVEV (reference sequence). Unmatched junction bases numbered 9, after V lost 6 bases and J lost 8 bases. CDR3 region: CASSHRGVGEKLFF. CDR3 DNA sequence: TGTGCCAGCAGCCACAGGGGAGTAGGGGAAAAACTGTTTTTT.

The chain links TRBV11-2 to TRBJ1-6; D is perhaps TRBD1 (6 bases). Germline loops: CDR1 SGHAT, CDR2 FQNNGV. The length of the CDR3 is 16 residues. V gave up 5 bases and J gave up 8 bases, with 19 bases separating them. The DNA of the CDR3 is TGTGCCAGCAGCCAGAGGACGGGAGGGGGATATTCACCCCTCCACTTT. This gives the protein CASSQRTGGGYSPLHF. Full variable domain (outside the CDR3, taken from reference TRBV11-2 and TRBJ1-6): EAGVAQSPRYKIIEKRQSVAFWCNPISGHATLYWYQQILGQGPKLLIQFQNNGVVDDSQLPKDRFSAERLKGVDSTLKIQPAKLEDSAVYLCASSQRTGGGYSPLHFGNGTRLTVT.

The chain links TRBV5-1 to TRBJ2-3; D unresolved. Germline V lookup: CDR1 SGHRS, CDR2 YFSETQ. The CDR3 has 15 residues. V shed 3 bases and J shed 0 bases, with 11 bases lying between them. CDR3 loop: CASSYGISSTDTQYF. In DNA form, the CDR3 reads TGCGCCAGCAGCTACGGAATTTCTAGCACAGATACGCAGTATTTT. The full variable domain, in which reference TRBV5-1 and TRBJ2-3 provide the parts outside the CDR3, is KAGVTQTPRYLIKTRGQQVTLSCSPISGHRSVSWYQQTPGQGLQFLFEYFSETQRNKGNFPGRFSGRQFSNSRSEMNVSTLELGDSALYLCASSYGISSTDTQYFGPGTRLTVL.

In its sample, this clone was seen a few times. CDR3 DNA sequence: TGTGCCAGTAGTATTTCCGGCGGGACAGGGGGATCCGAAGCTTTCTTT. Translating it yields CASSISGGTGGSEAFF. The chain links TRBV19 to TRBJ1-1; 11 bases fit TRBD1. J was trimmed by 8 bases and V by 3 bases; bases with no gene match: 11. Germline-derived CDR1 and CDR2 are LNHDA and SQIVND (reference sequence). The CDR3 sequence is 16 residues long.

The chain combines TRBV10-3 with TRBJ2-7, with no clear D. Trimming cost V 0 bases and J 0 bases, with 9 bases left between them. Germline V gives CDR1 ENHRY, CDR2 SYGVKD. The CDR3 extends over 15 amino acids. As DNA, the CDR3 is TGTGCCATCAGTGAGTCGAATCGAGCCTCCTACGAGCAGTACTTC. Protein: CAISESNRASYEQYF.

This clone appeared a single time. The CDR3: CASSQGQQRRTYEQYF. Here the CDR3 DNA reads TGTGCCAGCAGCCAAGGTCAACAGCGCCGTACCTACGAGCAGTACTTC. This chain joins TRBV4-2 and TRBJ2-7; D remains unclear. The CDR3 is 16 amino acids. Trimming shortened V by 1 base and J by 2 bases, and 15 bases separated the two germline ends. The germline V gene encodes CDR1 LGHNA and CDR2 YNFKEQ.

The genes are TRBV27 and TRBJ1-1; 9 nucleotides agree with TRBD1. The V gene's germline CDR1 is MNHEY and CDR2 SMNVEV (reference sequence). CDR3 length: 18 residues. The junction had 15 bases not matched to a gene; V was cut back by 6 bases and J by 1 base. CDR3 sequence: CASSPRPGQGRRNTEAFF. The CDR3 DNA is TGTGCCAGCAGCCCCCGTCCGGGACAGGGAAGGAGGAACACTGAAGCTTTCTTT.

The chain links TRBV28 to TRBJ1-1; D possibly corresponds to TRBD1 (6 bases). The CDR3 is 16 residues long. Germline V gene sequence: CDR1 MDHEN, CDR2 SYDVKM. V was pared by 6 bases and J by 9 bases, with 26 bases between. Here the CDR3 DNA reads TGTGCCAGCAGCCGCCCCCGACAGGTAGGCGACAGGAAAGCTTTCTTT. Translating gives CASSRPRQVGDRKAFF.

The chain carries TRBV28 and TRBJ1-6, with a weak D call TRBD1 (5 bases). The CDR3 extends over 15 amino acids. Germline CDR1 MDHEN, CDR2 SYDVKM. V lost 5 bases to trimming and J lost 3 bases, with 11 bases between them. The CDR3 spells CASSEADSYNSPLHF. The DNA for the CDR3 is TGTGCCAGCAGTGAAGCCGACAGCTATAATTCACCCCTCCACTTT.

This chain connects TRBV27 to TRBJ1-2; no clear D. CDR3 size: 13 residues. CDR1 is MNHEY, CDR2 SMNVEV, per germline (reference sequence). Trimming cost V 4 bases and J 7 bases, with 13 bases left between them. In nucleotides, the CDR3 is TGTGCCAGCAGTTCCTCGTCCTGGGGTGGCTACACCTTC. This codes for CASSSSSWGGYTF.

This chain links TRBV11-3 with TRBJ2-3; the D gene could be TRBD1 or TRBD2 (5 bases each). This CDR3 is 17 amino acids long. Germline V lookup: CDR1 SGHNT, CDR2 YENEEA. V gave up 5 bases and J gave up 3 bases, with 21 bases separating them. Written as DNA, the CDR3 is TGTGCCAGCAGCCTAACCGGGACCCAGGTTGGGACAGATACGCAGTATTTT. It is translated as CASSLTGTQVGTDTQYF.

The CDR3 loop is CATSDPGDRGNTGELFF. CDR3 sequence (DNA): TGTGCCACCAGTGACCCGGGGGACAGAGGGAACACCGGGGAGCTGTTTTTT. This chain joins TRBV24-1 and TRBJ2-2; D may be TRBD1 (7 bases). Germline V CDR1 and CDR2: KGHDR, SFDVKD. V dropped 4 bases and J dropped 1 base, with 15 bases sitting between them. CDR3 size: 17 residues.

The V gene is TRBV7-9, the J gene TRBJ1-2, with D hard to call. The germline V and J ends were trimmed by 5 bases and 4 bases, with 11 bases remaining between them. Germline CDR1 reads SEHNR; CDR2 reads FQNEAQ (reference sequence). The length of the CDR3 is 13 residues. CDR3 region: CASSLRESYGYTF. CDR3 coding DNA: TGTGCCAGCAGCCTTAGAGAAAGCTATGGCTACACCTTC.

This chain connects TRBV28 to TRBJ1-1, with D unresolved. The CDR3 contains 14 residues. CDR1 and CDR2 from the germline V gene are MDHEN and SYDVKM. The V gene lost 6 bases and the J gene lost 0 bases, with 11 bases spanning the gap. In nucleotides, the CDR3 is TGTGCCAGCAGCCCGACATCCCTGAACACTGAAGCTTTCTTT. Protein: CASSPTSLNTEAFF. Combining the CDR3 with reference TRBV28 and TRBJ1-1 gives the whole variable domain DVKVTQSSRYLVKRTGEKVFLECVQDMDHENMFWYRQDPGLGLRLIYFSYDVKMKEKGDIPEGYSVSREKKERFSLILESASTNQTSMYLCASSPTSLNTEAFFGQGTRLTVV.

CDR3: CASSPPDSRSYGYTF. CDR3 nucleotide sequence: TGTGCCAGCTCACCACCGGACAGTAGATCCTATGGCTACACCTTC. The chain employs TRBV18 and TRBJ1-2; TRBD1 is a possible D gene (6 bases). V lost 0 bases and J 4 bases, leaving 12 bases between the germline ends. CDR1 is KGHSH and CDR2 is LQKENI in the germline V gene. The CDR3 runs 15 residues.

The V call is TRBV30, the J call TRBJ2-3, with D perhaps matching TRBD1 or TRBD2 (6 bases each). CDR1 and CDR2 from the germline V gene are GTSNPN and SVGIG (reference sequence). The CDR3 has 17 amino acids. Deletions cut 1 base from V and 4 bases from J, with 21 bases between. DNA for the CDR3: TGTGCCTGGAGTGCAATCTACAGGGCCAGCGGGTCAGATACGCAGTATTTT. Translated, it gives CAWSAIYRASGSDTQYF.